Detailed here is one T cell receptor (beta chain). Its antigen is not known. The CDR3 is 14 residues long. CDR1 is SEHNR and CDR2 is FQNEAQ in the germline V gene (reference sequence). V lost 5 bases, J lost 6 bases, and 7 bases stayed unmatched. This sample is part of a study of cytomegalovirus exposure and HLA in healthy donors. Findings and limits, study-wide: Indistinguishable V segments such as TRBV6-2 and TRBV6-3 were excluded. Cytomegalovirus association was listed for approximately 150 TCR beta chains.

Primers for the PCR totalled 60 Vbeta and 13 Jbeta. Sequenced by immunoSEQ multiplex PCR; TCRdb stores in-frame clones only, minus some. The sample yields around 100,000 clones, around two thirds seen once. This receptor was taken from a man aged 30 to 39 in good health and CMV-seropositive. This chain connects TRBV7-9 to TRBJ1-5; TRBD1 matches at 7 bases. The sample was PBMCs. DNA of the CDR3: TGTGCCAGCAGCGTAGAGGGGGCGGGTCAGCCCCAGCATTTT. As protein: CASSVEGAGQPQHF.